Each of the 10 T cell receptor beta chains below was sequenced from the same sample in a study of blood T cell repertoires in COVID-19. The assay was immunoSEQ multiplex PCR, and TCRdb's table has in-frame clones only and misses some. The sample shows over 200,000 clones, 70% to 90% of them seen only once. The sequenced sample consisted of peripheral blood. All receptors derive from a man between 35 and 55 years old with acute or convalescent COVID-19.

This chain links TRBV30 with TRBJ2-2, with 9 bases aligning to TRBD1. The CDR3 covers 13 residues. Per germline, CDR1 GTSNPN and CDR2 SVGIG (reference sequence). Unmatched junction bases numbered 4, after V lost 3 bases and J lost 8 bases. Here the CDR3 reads CAWRGQGYGELFF. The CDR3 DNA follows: TGTGCCTGGAGAGGACAGGGGTATGGGGAGCTGTTTTTT.

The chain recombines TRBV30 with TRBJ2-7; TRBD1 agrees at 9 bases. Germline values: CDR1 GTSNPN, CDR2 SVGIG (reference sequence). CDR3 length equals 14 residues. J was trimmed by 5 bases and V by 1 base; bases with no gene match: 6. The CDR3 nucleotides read TGTGCCTGGAGTGAGGGACAGGGAGCCCACGAGCAGTACTTC. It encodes CAWSEGQGAHEQYF.

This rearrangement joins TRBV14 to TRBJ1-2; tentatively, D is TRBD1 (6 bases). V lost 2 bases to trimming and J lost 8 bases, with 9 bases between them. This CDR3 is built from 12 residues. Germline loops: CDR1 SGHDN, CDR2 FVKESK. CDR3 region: CASSQTQGGYTF. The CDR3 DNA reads TGTGCCAGCAGCCAAACCCAGGGGGGCTACACCTTC. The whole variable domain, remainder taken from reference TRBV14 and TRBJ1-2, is EAGVTQFPSHSVIEKGQTVTLRCDPISGHDNLYWYRRVMGKEIKFLLHFVKESKQDESGMPNNRFLAERTGGTYSTLKVQPAELEDSGVYFCASSQTQGGYTFGSGTRLTVV.

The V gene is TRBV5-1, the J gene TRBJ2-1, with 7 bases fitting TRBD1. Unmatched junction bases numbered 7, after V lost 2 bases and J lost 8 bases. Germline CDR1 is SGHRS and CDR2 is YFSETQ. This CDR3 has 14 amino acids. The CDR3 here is CASSLTTGWDEQFF. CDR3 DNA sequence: TGCGCCAGCAGCTTAACGACAGGGTGGGATGAGCAGTTCTTC. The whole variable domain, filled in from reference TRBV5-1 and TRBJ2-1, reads KAGVTQTPRYLIKTRGQQVTLSCSPISGHRSVSWYQQTPGQGLQFLFEYFSETQRNKGNFPGRFSGRQFSNSRSEMNVSTLELGDSALYLCASSLTTGWDEQFFGPGTRLTVL.

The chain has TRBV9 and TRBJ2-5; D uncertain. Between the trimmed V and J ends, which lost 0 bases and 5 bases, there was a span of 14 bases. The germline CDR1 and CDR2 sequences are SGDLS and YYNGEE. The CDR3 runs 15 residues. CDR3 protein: CASSVESGLIETQYF. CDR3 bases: TGTGCCAGCAGCGTAGAGTCGGGTTTAATTGAGACCCAGTACTTC.

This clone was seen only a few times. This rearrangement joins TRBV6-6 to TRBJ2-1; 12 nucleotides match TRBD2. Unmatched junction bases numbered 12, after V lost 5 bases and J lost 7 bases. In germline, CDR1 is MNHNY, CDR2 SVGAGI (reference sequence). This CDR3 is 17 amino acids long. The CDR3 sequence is CASSPTSGGLERNEQFF. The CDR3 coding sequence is TGTGCCAGCAGTCCGACTAGCGGGGGCCTCGAAAGGAATGAGCAGTTCTTC.

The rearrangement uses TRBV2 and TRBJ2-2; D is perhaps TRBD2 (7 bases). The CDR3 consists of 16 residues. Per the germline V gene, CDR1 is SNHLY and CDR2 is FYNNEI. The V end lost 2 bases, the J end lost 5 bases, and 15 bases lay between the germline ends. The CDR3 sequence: CASSERGGVGTGELFF. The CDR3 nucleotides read TGTGCCAGCAGTGAAAGGGGGGGAGTCGGGACCGGGGAGCTGTTTTTT.

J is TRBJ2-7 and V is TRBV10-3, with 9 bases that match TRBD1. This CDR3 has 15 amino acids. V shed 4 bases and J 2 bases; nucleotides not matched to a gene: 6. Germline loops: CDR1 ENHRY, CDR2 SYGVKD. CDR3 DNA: TGTGCCATCAGTGCCCCGGGACAGGGAGCCTACGAGCAGTACTTC. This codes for CAISAPGQGAYEQYF.

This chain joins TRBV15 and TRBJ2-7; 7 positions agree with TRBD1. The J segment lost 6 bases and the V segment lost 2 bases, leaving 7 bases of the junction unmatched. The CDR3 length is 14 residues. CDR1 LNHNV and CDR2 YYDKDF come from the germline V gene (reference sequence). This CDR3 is CATSRPETGPEQYF. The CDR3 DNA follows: TGTGCCACCAGCAGACCGGAGACAGGGCCCGAGCAGTACTTC.

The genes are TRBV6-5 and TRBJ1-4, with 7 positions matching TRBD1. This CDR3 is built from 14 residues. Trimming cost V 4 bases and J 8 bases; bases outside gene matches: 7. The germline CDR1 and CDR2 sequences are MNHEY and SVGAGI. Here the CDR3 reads CASSFSGTAEKLFF. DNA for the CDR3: TGTGCCAGCAGTTTCTCCGGGACAGCAGAAAAACTGTTTTTT.